This TCR beta chain was recovered during a study of T cells in Graves' hyperthyroidism and ophthalmopathy. RNA transcripts served as the template for amplifying TCR beta CDR3 regions. The HTBI primer set served for first-round RT-PCR of the TCR CDR3. TCRdb redid the calling of the multiplex PCR reads with MiXCR, one entry per CDR3 protein. The sample carries fewer than 250,000 distinct CDR3 sequences, about 24% recorded once. Study results and caveats: Model-based prediction identified ophthalmopathy a median around seven months prior to its onset.

V was trimmed by 6 bases and J by 5 bases, leaving 12 bases between them. The CDR3 is 14 amino acids. Germline lookup yields CDR1 SGDLS and CDR2 YYNGEE. This clonotype was found a few times. Its antigen is as yet unknown. This TCR derives from a woman aged 40 to 50 with Graves' ophthalmopathy. The V gene is TRBV9, the J gene TRBJ1-6; D not resolved. Sequencing was performed on blood. The CDR3 is CASTPFADNSPLHF. In DNA, the CDR3 is TGTGCCAGCACCCCCTTCGCGGATAATTCACCCCTCCACTTT.